A single sample is the source of the 16 T cell receptor beta chains below, sequenced in a study of T cells in Graves' hyperthyroidism and ophthalmopathy. RNA transcripts gave rise to amplified TCR beta CDR3 regions. An initial round of RT-PCR targeting the TCR CDR3 relied on the HTBI primer set. In TCRdb, the multiplex PCR reads were re-called with MiXCR into one record per CDR3 protein. Of fewer than 500,000 distinct CDR3 sequences in the sample, approximately 13% are singletons; the top ten hold roughly 20%. What was sequenced was blood. The receptors stem from a man younger than 45 with Graves' hyperthyroidism that later progressed to Graves' ophthalmopathy.

This rearrangement joins TRBV30 to TRBJ2-7, with D perhaps given as TRBD1 or TRBD2 (5 bases each). The V end was cut by 0 bases, the J end by 2 bases, with 17 bases between. The germline V gene has CDR1 GTSNPN and CDR2 SVGIG (reference sequence). This CDR3 is built from 16 residues. The CDR3 coding sequence is TGTGCCTGGAGTGTACTAGGTAGGGGACCCACCTACGAGCAGTACTTC. Protein: CAWSVLGRGPTYEQYF.

The chain has TRBV4-1 and TRBJ1-1; 7 bases agree with TRBD1. Germline V lookup: CDR1 MGHRA, CDR2 YSYEKL. V lost 0 bases to trimming and J lost 1 base; unmatched junction nucleotides: 2. The CDR3 covers 15 residues. CDR3 protein: CASSQEGTENTEAFF. CDR3 nucleotide sequence: TGCGCCAGCAGCCAAGAAGGGACAGAGAACACTGAAGCTTTCTTT.

As concerns this clonotype: One base away lies a much larger clone, so this may be a sequencing read error. The chain employs TRBV24-1 and TRBJ2-1; 10 positions match TRBD2. After removal of 0 bases from V and 6 bases from J, the junction contained 10 bases not matched to a gene. Germline V gene data show CDR1 as KGHDR and CDR2 as SFDVKD. The CDR3 totals 18 residues. CDR3 sequence (DNA): TGTGCCACCAGTGATTTGCGTAGCGGGGGGCCGTGCCCCAATGAGCAGTTCTTC. Its translation: CATSDLRSGGPCPNEQFF.

This clonotype was observed a few times. This chain uses TRBV4-2 with TRBJ1-5, with 7 bases fitting TRBD1. The CDR3 runs to 15 residues. V lost 4 bases to trimming and J lost 2 bases; unmatched junction nucleotides: 5. Germline V gives CDR1 LGHNA, CDR2 YNFKEQ. The CDR3 here is CASSRDGQGNQPQHF. The CDR3 DNA is TGTGCCAGCAGCCGAGACGGACAGGGCAATCAGCCCCAGCATTTT.

This clonotype showed up many times. CDR3 residues: CASSYHRDRGHGYGYTF. As DNA, the CDR3 is TGTGCCAGCAGTTACCACCGGGACAGGGGGCATGGCTATGGCTACACCTTC. The chain couples TRBV6-5 to TRBJ1-2; 12 nucleotides match TRBD1. Germline V gives CDR1 MNHEY, CDR2 SVGAGI. V shed 2 bases, J shed 4 bases, and the junction held 8 bases outside the gene matches. This CDR3 is built from 17 residues.

Many counts were recorded for this clonotype. The chain joins TRBV28 to TRBJ2-2; 7 bases are shared with TRBD1. There are 16 residues in the CDR3. V shed 1 base and J 6 bases; nucleotides not matched to a gene: 8. In germline, CDR1 is MDHEN, CDR2 SYDVKM. CDR3 loop: CASSLFWTGRAGELFF. CDR3 bases: TGTGCCAGCAGTTTATTTTGGACAGGTAGAGCCGGGGAGCTGTTTTTT.

A few counts support this clonotype. The chain carries TRBV6-1 and TRBJ2-3; TRBD2 agrees at 7 bases. This CDR3 has 14 amino acids. V lost 6 bases and J lost 0; bases outside the gene matches: 3. Per germline, CDR1 MNHNS and CDR2 SASEGT. CDR3 amino acids: CASSGLVSTDTQYF. The CDR3 region has the DNA TGTGCCAGCAGCGGACTAGTGAGCACAGATACGCAGTATTTT.

In this sample, this clonotype turned up a few times. The V gene is TRBV6-1, the J gene TRBJ2-3; D is perhaps TRBD2 (5 bases). Germline CDR1 is MNHNS and CDR2 is SASEGT. The CDR3 covers 14 residues. Trimming left V 6 bases short and J 2 bases short, with 12 bases between. Here the CDR3 DNA reads TGTGCCAGCAGGGTGGACTTCGCCACAGATACGCAGTATTTT. It codes for CASRVDFATDTQYF.

This clonotype was counted ten times or more. The chain carries TRBV28 and TRBJ2-5, with D perhaps being TRBD1 or TRBD2 (5 bases each). Germline CDR1 MDHEN, CDR2 SYDVKM. V was shortened by 1 base and J by 5 bases, with 23 bases between the two germline ends. The CDR3 runs to 18 residues. CDR3 nucleotide sequence: TGTGCCAGCAGTTTATCTGGGCCAGGGACCAGTGCTATGGAGACCCAGTACTTC. Its translation: CASSLSGPGTSAMETQYF.

This clonotype was observed at least ten times. An end of the junction differs from the germline gene, which may be a read error. The rearrangement uses TRBV5-1 and TRBJ2-7; 9 nucleotides match TRBD1. CDR1 and CDR2 (germline): SGHRS, YFSETQ. The CDR3 is 14 residues long. For the CDR3, the DNA is TGTGCCAGCAGTTCCGGGACAGGGCCCTACGAGCAGTACTTC. It yields the protein CASSSGTGPYEQYF.

At least ten counts were recorded for this clonotype. V and J are TRBV20-1 and TRBJ1-5; D remains ambiguous. Germline CDR1 reads DFQATT; CDR2 reads SNEGSKA (reference sequence). Trimming cost V 6 bases and J 5 bases, with 11 bases left between them. This CDR3 has 12 amino acids. This chain's CDR3 is CSAEGGHQPQHF. The CDR3 nucleotides read TGCAGTGCGGAGGGAGGACATCAGCCCCAGCATTTT.

This clonotype was detected ten times or more. The gene calls are TRBV12-3 or TRBV12-4 and TRBJ2-1; 10 bases align to TRBD2. The CDR3 consists of 19 residues. With 4 bases clipped from V and 0 bases from J, the junction kept 12 bases outside the gene matches. CDR3 sequence reads: CASSSTSGVHSSSYNEQFF. The CDR3, as DNA: TGTGCCAGCAGTTCCACTAGCGGGGTTCACTCCAGCTCCTACAATGAGCAGTTCTTC.

This clonotype has at least ten counts. The chain has TRBV11-2 and TRBJ1-1; 7 bases fit TRBD1. Germline CDR1 is SGHAT and CDR2 is FQNNGV. Trimming at V came to 5 bases and at J to 0 bases, leaving 6 bases not matched to a gene. The CDR3 is 15 residues long. CDR3 in DNA: TGTGCCAGCAGCGAGGCGGGGACAGTGAACACTGAAGCTTTCTTT. Protein sequence: CASSEAGTVNTEAFF.

This clonotype has only a few counts. The rearrangement links TRBV7-9 to TRBJ1-6; D gene uncertain. The CDR3 sequence is 13 residues long. Germline V CDR1 and CDR2: SEHNR, FQNEAQ (reference sequence). Trimming shortened V by 8 bases and J by 6 bases, and 11 bases separated the two germline ends. The CDR3 DNA follows: TGTGCCAGCGTCGGACCAATTAATTCACCCCTCCACTTT. Amino acid sequence: CASVGPINSPLHF.

The chain employs TRBV6-9 and TRBJ2-7, with TRBD2 as a possible D gene (6 bases). The length of the CDR3 is 14 residues. The germline CDR1 and CDR2 sequences are MNHGY and SVAAGI. V lost 10 bases and J 5 bases, leaving 21 bases between the germline ends. The CDR3 is CATTPGTFNNEQYF. Written as DNA, the CDR3 is TGTGCCACCACCCCAGGGACTTTTAACAACGAGCAGTACTTC.

Comments on this clonotype: A much larger clone lies a single base off, so this may be a read error. The J gene is TRBJ2-7, the V gene TRBV7-9, with D maybe TRBD2 (5 bases). Germline assignment: CDR1 SEHNR and CDR2 FQNEAQ (reference sequence). The V gene lost 0 bases and the J gene lost 5 bases, with 14 bases spanning the gap. CDR3 length equals 15 residues. The CDR3 coding sequence is TGTGCCAGCAGCTTAGCGCGAGGGAGCCCCAACGAGCAGTACTTC. The encoded protein is CASSLARGSPNEQYF. The variable domain in full, with the rest retrieved from reference TRBV7-9 and TRBJ2-7, is DTGVSQNPRHKITKRGQNVTFRCDPISEHNRLYWYRQTLGQGPEFLTYFQNEAQLEKSRLLSDRFSAERPKGSFSTLEIQRTEQGDSAMYLCASSLARGSPNEQYFGPGTRLTVT.